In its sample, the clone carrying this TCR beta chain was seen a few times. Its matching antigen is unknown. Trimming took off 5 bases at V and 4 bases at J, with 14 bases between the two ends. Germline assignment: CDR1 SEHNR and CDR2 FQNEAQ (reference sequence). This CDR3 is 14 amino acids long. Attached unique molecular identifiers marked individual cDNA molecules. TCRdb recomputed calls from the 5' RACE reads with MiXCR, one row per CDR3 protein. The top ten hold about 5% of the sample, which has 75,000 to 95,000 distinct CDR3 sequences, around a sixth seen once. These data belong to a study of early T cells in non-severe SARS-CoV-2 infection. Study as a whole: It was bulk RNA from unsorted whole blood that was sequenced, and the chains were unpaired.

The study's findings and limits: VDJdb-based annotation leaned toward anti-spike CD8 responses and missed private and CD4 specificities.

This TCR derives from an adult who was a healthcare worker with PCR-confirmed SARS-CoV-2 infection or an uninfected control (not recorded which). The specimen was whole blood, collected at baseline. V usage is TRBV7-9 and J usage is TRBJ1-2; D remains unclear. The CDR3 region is CASSLPWVPYGYTF. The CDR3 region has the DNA TGTGCCAGCAGCCTGCCATGGGTCCCCTATGGCTACACCTTC.